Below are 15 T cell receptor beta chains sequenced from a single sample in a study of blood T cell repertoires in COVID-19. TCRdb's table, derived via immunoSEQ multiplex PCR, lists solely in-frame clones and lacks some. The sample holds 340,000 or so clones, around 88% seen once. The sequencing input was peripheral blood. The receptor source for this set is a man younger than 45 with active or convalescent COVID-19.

CDR3 region: CASSYSTGWAQETQYF. CDR3 DNA: TGTGCCAGCAGTTACTCGACAGGGTGGGCGCAAGAGACCCAGTACTTC. The rearrangement links TRBV6-2 or TRBV6-3 to TRBJ2-5; TRBD1 agrees at 7 bases. The trim removed 0 bases at V and 2 bases at J, leaving 6 bases unmatched. The CDR3 is 16 residues long. Per the germline V gene, CDR1 is MNHEY and CDR2 is SVGEGT.

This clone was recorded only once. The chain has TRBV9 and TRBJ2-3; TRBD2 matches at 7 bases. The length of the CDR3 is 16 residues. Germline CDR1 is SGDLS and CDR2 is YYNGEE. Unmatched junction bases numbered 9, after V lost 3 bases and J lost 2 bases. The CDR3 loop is CASSEGLRLFTDTQYF. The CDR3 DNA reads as TGTGCCAGCAGCGAGGGACTACGCCTATTCACAGATACGCAGTATTTT.

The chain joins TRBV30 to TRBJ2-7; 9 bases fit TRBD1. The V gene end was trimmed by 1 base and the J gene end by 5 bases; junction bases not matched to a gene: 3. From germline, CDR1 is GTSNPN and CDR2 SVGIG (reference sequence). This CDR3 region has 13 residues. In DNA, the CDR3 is TGTGCCTGGAGTGCGGACAGGGGCCACGAGCAGTACTTC. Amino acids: CAWSADRGHEQYF.

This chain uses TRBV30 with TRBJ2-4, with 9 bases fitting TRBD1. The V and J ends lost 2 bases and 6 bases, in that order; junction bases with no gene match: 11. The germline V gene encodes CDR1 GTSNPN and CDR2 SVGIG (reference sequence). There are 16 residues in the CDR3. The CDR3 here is CAWSPTGTGNGNIQYF. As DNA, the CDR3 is TGTGCCTGGAGTCCGACCGGGACAGGGAACGGAAACATTCAGTACTTC.

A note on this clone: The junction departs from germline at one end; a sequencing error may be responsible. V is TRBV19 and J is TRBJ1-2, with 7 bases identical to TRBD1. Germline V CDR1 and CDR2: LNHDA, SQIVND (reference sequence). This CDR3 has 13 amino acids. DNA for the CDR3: TGTGCCAGTAGTTCCCAAGGCCGGACAGGAGGCCACTTC. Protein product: CASSSQGRTGGHF.

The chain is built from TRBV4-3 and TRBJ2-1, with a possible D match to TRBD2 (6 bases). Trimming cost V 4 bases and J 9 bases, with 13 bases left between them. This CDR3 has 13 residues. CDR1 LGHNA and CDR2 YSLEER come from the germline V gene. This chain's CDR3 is CASSPLGGTEQFF. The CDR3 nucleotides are TGCGCCAGCAGCCCCCTTGGGGGGACTGAGCAGTTCTTC.

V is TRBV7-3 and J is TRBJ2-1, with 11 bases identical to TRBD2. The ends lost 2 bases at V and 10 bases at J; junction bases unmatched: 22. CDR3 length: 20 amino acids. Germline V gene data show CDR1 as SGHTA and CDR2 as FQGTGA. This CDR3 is CASSLERAGLAGGILKEQFF. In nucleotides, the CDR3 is TGTGCCAGCAGCTTAGAGCGGGCGGGGCTAGCGGGAGGTATTCTAAAGGAGCAGTTCTTC.

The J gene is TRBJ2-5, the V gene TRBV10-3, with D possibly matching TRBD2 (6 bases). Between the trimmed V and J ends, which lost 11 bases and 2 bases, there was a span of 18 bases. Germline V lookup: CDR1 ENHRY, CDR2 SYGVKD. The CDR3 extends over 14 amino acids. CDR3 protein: CASSPWGDQETQYF. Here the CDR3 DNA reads TGTGCCTCGTCCCCATGGGGGGATCAAGAGACCCAGTACTTC.

Here the CDR3 reads CASSLARASGRDEQFF. The CDR3, as DNA: TGTGCCAGCAGCTTAGCGCGGGCTAGCGGGAGGGATGAGCAGTTCTTC. The rearrangement links TRBV7-2 to TRBJ2-1, with TRBD2 matching 12 bases. Germline lookup yields CDR1 SGHTA and CDR2 FQGNSA. The V gene end was trimmed by 0 bases and the J gene end by 8 bases; junction bases not matched to a gene: 5. This CDR3 is built from 16 residues.

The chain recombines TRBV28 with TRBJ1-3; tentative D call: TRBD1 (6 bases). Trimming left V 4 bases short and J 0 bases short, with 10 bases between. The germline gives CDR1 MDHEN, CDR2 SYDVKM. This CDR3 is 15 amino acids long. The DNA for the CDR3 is TGTGCCAGCAGTTCTTGGACAGTCTCTGGAAACACCATATATTTT. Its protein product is CASSSWTVSGNTIYF.

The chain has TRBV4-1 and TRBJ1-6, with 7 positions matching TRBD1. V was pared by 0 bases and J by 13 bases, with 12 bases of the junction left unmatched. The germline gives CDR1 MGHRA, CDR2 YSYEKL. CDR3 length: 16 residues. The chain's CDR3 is CASSQDGQGDVFPLHF. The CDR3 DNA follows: TGCGCCAGCAGCCAAGATGGTCAGGGGGACGTATTCCCCCTCCACTTT.

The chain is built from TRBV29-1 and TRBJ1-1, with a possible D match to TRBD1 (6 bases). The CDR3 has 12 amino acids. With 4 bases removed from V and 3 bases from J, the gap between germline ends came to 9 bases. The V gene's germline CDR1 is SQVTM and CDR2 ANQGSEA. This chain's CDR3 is CSVAPGDTEAFF. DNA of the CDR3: TGCAGCGTTGCCCCAGGGGACACTGAAGCTTTCTTT.

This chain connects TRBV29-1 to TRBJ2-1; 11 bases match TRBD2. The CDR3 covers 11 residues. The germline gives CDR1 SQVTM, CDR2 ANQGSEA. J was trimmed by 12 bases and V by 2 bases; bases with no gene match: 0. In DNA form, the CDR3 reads TGCAGCGTTGAACTAGCGGGGGGGCAGTTCTTC. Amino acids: CSVELAGGQFF.

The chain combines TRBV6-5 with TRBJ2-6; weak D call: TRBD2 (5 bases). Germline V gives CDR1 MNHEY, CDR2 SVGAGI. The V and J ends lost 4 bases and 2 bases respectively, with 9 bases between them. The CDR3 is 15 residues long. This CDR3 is CASSSPGAGANVLTF. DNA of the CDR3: TGTGCCAGCAGTTCCCCCGGGGCTGGGGCCAACGTCCTGACTTTC.

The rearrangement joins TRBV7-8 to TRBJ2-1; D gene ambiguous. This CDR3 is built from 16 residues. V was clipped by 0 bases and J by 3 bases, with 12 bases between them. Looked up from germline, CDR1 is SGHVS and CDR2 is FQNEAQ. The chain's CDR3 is CASSLARLENYNEQFF. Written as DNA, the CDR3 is TGTGCCAGCAGCTTAGCGCGCCTAGAAAACTACAATGAGCAGTTCTTC.